Listed below are T cell receptor beta chains from one sample, sequenced in a study of T-cell reconstitution after alpha-beta-depleted transplantation in children. TCRdb fed the PCR reads into MiXCR, producing one record per CDR3 protein. The sample has some 640,000 distinct CDR3 sequences, 15% to 20% seen once; the top ten hold 1.1%. The material sequenced was PBMCs from the stem cell graft donor, taken from the stem cell graft. The source of these receptors is a human donor who donated a stem cell graft to a child with acute myeloid leukemia. Each CDR3 is given with its conserved first and last residue. D genes are given only for firm matches. Only some rows state a clone size, as once, few, many or a class for expanded clones.

DNA: TGTGCCAGCAGCTTGGGCGGGACCGCCGAGCAGTACTTC
CDR3: CASSLGGTAEQYF
V: TRBV5-6
size: many
J: TRBJ2-7
length: 13
D: .

DNA: TGTGCCAGCAGCGTAGCTACAGGGGGGACAGCTAACTATGGCTACACCTTC
CDR3: CASSVATGGTANYGYTF
V: TRBV9
size: few
J: TRBJ1-2
length: 17
D: TRBD1

DNA: TGTGCCAGCAGCGGACTCGGTGGGGGGCAGTATTTT
CDR3: CASSGLGGGQYF
V: TRBV7-2
size: few
J: TRBJ2-3
length: 12
D: .

DNA: TGCAGTGCTAGAGAGGGTGCAGTTGGACAGTTCTTC
CDR3: CSAREGAVGQFF
V: TRBV20-1
size: many
J: TRBJ2-1
length: 12
D: .

DNA: TGTGCCAGCAGCTTGGAAGGGGGGGGGCTCACAGATACGCAGTATTTT
CDR3: CASSLEGGGLTDTQYF
V: TRBV5-6
size: few
J: TRBJ2-3
length: 16
D: .

DNA: TGTGCCAGCAGTTACCCCGGAAGGACAGGGTACACCGGGGAGCTGTTTTTT
CDR3: CASSYPGRTGYTGELFF
V: TRBV6-5
size: few
J: TRBJ2-2
length: 17
D: TRBD1

DNA: TGCAGTGCTAGGGCGGGGGAGGAACAAGAGACCCAGTACTTC
CDR3: CSARAGEEQETQYF
V: TRBV20-1
size: many
J: TRBJ2-5
length: 14
D: TRBD2

DNA: TGTGCCAGCAGTCAGGGGACAGGGTACGAGCAGTACTTC
CDR3: CASSQGTGYEQYF
V: TRBV12-3/TRBV12-4
size: .
J: TRBJ2-7
length: 13
D: TRBD1

DNA: TGTGCCAGCAGCTTAGCGGGACCTACCTACGAGCAGTACTTC
CDR3: CASSLAGPTYEQYF
V: TRBV7-2
size: many
J: TRBJ2-7
length: 14
D: .

DNA: TGTGCCAGCAGTTCGAAGTGGGACCCCCTAAGCAATGAGCAGTTCTTC
CDR3: CASSSKWDPLSNEQFF
V: TRBV27
size: .
J: TRBJ2-1
length: 16
D: .

DNA: TGCAGTGCTACTCGGACTAGCGGGGCCATCCAAGAGACCCAGTACTTC
CDR3: CSATRTSGAIQETQYF
V: TRBV20-1
size: many
J: TRBJ2-5
length: 16
D: TRBD2

DNA: TGCGCCAGCAGCCCTTCCGGGACAGGGCTGAACACTGAAGCTTTCTTT
CDR3: CASSPSGTGLNTEAFF
V: TRBV4-1
size: .
J: TRBJ1-1
length: 16
D: TRBD1

DNA: TGCAGCGTTGGAGGGACTCCCAGCGGGGGGGTTCCGGGCACAGATACGCAGTATTTT
CDR3: CSVGGTPSGGVPGTDTQYF
V: TRBV29-1
size: many
J: TRBJ2-3
length: 19
D: TRBD2

DNA: TGTGCCAGCTCACCACAGGAGGGGGCCTACGAGCAGTACTTC
CDR3: CASSPQEGAYEQYF
V: TRBV18
size: many
J: TRBJ2-7
length: 14
D: .

DNA: TGCAGCGTTTGGGCCGGATCCCTCACAGATACGCAGTATTTT
CDR3: CSVWAGSLTDTQYF
V: TRBV29-1
size: many
J: TRBJ2-3
length: 14
D: .

DNA: TGCAGTGCTAGAGATGATTCTCGGGGTTACAATGAGCAGTTCTTC
CDR3: CSARDDSRGYNEQFF
V: TRBV20-1
size: many
J: TRBJ2-1
length: 15
D: .